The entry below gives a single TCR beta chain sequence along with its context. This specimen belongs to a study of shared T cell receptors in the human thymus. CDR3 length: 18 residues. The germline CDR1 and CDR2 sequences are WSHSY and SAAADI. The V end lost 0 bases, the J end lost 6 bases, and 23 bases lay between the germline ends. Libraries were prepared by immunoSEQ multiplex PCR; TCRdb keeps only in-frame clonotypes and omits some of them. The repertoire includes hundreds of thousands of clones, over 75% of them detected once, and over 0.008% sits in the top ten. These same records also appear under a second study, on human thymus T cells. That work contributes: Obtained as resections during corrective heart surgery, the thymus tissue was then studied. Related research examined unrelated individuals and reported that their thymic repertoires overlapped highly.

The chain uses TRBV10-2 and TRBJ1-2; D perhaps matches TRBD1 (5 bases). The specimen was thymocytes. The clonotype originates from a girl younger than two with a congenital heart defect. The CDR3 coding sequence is TGCGCCAGCAGTGAGTCCCCCATATCCGGGACGGCGGGAGATGGCTACACCTTC. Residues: CASSESPISGTAGDGYTF.